This T cell receptor (beta chain) was sequenced in a study of T cells of healthy individuals. TCRdb recomputed calls from the 5' RACE reads with MiXCR, one row per CDR3 protein. The table includes tens of thousands of distinct CDR3 sequences, approximately 5% detected once. The CDR3 is 18 residues long. V lost 0 bases and J lost 7; bases outside the gene matches: 17. Germline V gene lookup returns CDR1 MGHRA and CDR2 YSYEKL. The clonotype originates from a human donor in good health. This chain connects TRBV4-1 to TRBJ1-2; 7 bases agree with TRBD1. CDR3 sequence reads: CASSQDGDRVSSRSGYTF. As DNA, the CDR3 is TGCGCCAGCAGCCAAGATGGAGACAGGGTCTCGTCCCGGAGTGGCTACACCTTC.